This TCR beta chain emerged from a study of T cell responses to AZD1222 COVID-19 vaccine. In the case of this clone: Its antigen remains unidentified.

Trimming removed 4 bases from V and 3 bases from J; junction bases left unmatched: 5. The CDR3 is made up of 15 amino acids. CDR1 is MDHEN and CDR2 is SYDVKM in the germline V gene. Using immunoSEQ multiplex PCR, the repertoire was profiled, and TCRdb retains in-frame clones only, with some absent. The data hold approximately 200,000 clones, with approximately 94% observed a single time. Findings and limits, study-wide: Clonal diversity was possibly underestimated, and white British individuals and females predominated among donors.

The V call is TRBV28, the J call TRBJ1-4, with 7 positions matching TRBD1. This sample comprised peripheral blood, obtained 28 days after the second AZD1222 dose. This sequence originates from an adult who received the AZD1222 COVID-19 vaccine. The CDR3 here is CASSSMTGPNEKLFF. CDR3 nucleotide sequence: TGTGCCAGCAGTTCGATGACAGGGCCTAATGAAAAACTGTTTTTT.